The T cell receptor (beta chain) under discussion was sequenced for a study of blood T cell repertoires in COVID-19. The study recruited people aged 18 to 89 years across approximately 24 US areas. Recovered status applied to Cohort 3 donors who had two consecutive negative PCRs. It also applied to those with clearance or with symptom resolution. Generated by immunoSEQ multiplex PCR, the TCRdb table keeps only in-frame clones and is missing some. The sample lists over 200,000 clones; 84% were seen once. In regard to this clone: Other DNA sequences of this sample code for an identical CDR3.

This CDR3 has 15 amino acids. V was clipped by 1 base and J by 4 bases; unmatched bases: 4. Germline CDR1 SGHTA, CDR2 FQGNSA. The sample taken for sequencing was PBMCs or T cells enriched from blood (not recorded which). The gene calls are TRBV7-2 and TRBJ2-3, with 8 bases lining up with TRBD2. This TCR was sampled from a man in his 60s who had recovered from COVID-19. The CDR3 DNA is TGTGCCAGCAGCTTAGATCGGGGGGGTGCAGATACGCAGTATTTT. Its translation: CASSLDRGGADTQYF.